One sample yielded the 14 T cell receptor beta chains listed below, sequenced in a study of shared T cell receptors in the human thymus. Clones were read by immunoSEQ multiplex PCR, and TCRdb kept only the in-frame ones, dropping some. The table shows about 660,000 clones, with 70% to 90% occurring only once. These sequences were also reported in another study, on human thymus T cells.

The sample consisted of thymocytes. These receptors were collected from a boy in the first two years of life with a congenital heart defect.

The DNA for the CDR3 is TGTGCCAGCAGTGGATCAGGGTGTACCTACGAGCAGTACTTC. Protein sequence: CASSGSGCTYEQYF. The chain recombines TRBV28 with TRBJ2-7; tentatively, D is TRBD1 (5 bases). The V end was cut by 5 bases, the J end by 2 bases, with 13 bases between. The germline V gene has CDR1 MDHEN and CDR2 SYDVKM. This CDR3 spans 14 amino acids.

The gene calls are TRBV11-2 and TRBJ2-1, with D possibly being TRBD2 (5 bases). The CDR3 consists of 15 residues. Deletions cut 1 base from V and 6 bases from J, with 13 bases between. Germline CDR1 reads SGHAT; CDR2 reads FQNNGV. This CDR3 is CASSLGLSRLNEQFF. Here the CDR3 DNA reads TGTGCCAGCAGCTTAGGACTATCCAGACTCAATGAGCAGTTCTTC.

The genes are TRBV4-3 and TRBJ2-5, with 9 bases aligning to TRBD2. CDR3 length: 17 residues. V lost 1 base and J lost 0; bases outside the gene matches: 6. Germline V CDR1 and CDR2: LGHNA, YSLEER. The CDR3 bases are TGCGCCAGCAGCCAAGCATCGGCGGGAGGGTACCAAGAGACCCAGTACTTC. Its translation is CASSQASAGGYQETQYF.

The gene calls are TRBV2 and TRBJ1-1; tentative D call: TRBD1 (5 bases). The germline V and J ends were trimmed by 6 bases and 1 base, with 12 bases remaining between them. Germline V gene data show CDR1 as SNHLY and CDR2 as FYNNEI. CDR3 length: 14 amino acids. For the CDR3, the DNA is TGTGCCAGCAGCCTGGCGACAGAGAACACTGAAGCTTTCTTT. Protein: CASSLATENTEAFF.

The chain combines TRBV5-4 with TRBJ1-1; 10 bases align to TRBD1. The CDR3 spans 19 residues. V lost 2 bases and J lost 3; bases outside the gene matches: 16. The germline V gene encodes CDR1 SGHNT and CDR2 YYREEE (reference sequence). The CDR3 spells CASSLRTGGEGSSYTEAFF. In DNA, the CDR3 is TGTGCCAGCAGCTTACGGACAGGGGGAGAAGGATCGTCGTACACTGAAGCTTTCTTT.

The chain joins TRBV27 to TRBJ2-5, with 9 bases matching TRBD2. Per germline, CDR1 MNHEY and CDR2 SMNVEV (reference sequence). This CDR3 comprises 13 residues. V lost 6 bases and J lost 6; bases outside the gene matches: 5. The CDR3: CASRGTSPKTQYF. CDR3 DNA sequence: TGTGCCAGCAGGGGGACTAGCCCAAAGACCCAGTACTTC.

This clone was seen once. The chain is built from TRBV4-2 and TRBJ1-4; D possibly corresponds to TRBD1 (5 bases). From germline, CDR1 is LGHNA and CDR2 YNFKEQ. Between the trimmed V and J ends, which lost 0 bases and 8 bases, there was a span of 13 bases. CDR3 size: 15 residues. CDR3 loop: CASSQEGRVGEKLFF. CDR3 nucleotides: TGTGCCAGCAGCCAAGAGGGCAGGGTGGGGGAAAAACTGTTTTTT.

This clone was counted a single time. The chain couples TRBV4-1 to TRBJ2-7; D might be TRBD2 (5 bases). Germline loops: CDR1 MGHRA, CDR2 YSYEKL. The CDR3 covers 14 residues. Trimming cost V 1 base and J 4 bases, with 11 bases left between them. The CDR3: CASSQAGVGYEQYF. The CDR3 DNA sequence: TGCGCCAGCAGCCAAGCCGGGGTGGGGTACGAGCAGTACTTC.

This sequence joins TRBV10-3 and TRBJ1-4; 10 nucleotides match TRBD1. The CDR3 runs to 15 residues. Germline values: CDR1 ENHRY, CDR2 SYGVKD. With 0 bases clipped from V and 8 bases from J, the junction kept 3 bases outside the gene matches. CDR3 sequence: CAISESRDRGEKLFF. In DNA form, the CDR3 reads TGTGCCATCAGTGAGTCCCGGGACAGGGGAGAAAAACTGTTTTTT.

The rearrangement uses TRBV9 and TRBJ2-2; 10 positions agree with TRBD1. Germline loops: CDR1 SGDLS, CDR2 YYNGEE. V lost 0 bases and J lost 5; bases outside the gene matches: 7. This CDR3 has 17 residues. CDR3 in amino acids: CASSVGRGQGRTGELFF. The DNA of the CDR3 is TGTGCCAGCAGCGTAGGACGGGGACAGGGGAGGACCGGGGAGCTGTTTTTT. The full variable domain, rest sourced from reference TRBV9 and TRBJ2-2, is DSGVTQTPKHLITATGQRVTLRCSPRSGDLSVYWYQQSLDQGLQFLIQYYNGEERAKGNILERFSAQQFPDLHSELNLSSLELGDSALYFCASSVGRGQGRTGELFFGEGSRLTVL.

V usage is TRBV6-4 and J usage is TRBJ2-1; 8 bases map to TRBD2. V dropped 3 bases and J dropped 8; count of bases not matched to a gene: 15. The CDR3 sequence is 17 residues long. In germline, CDR1 is MRHNA, CDR2 SNTAGT. The CDR3 protein is CASSESRTSRAFDEQFF. The CDR3 coding sequence is TGTGCCAGCAGTGAAAGCAGGACTAGCAGGGCCTTCGATGAGCAGTTCTTC.

The chain combines TRBV11-1 with TRBJ2-1; TRBD2 matches 8 bases. CDR1 and CDR2 from the germline V gene are SGHAT and FQDESV (reference sequence). The CDR3 is 12 residues long. The V gene end was trimmed by 5 bases and the J gene end by 11 bases; junction bases not matched to a gene: 5. Here the CDR3 DNA reads TGTGCCAGCAGCCCGCGGACTAGCCAGCAGTTCTTC. Its protein is CASSPRTSQQFF.

V is TRBV28 and J is TRBJ2-4; 11 bases line up with TRBD2. Trimming at V came to 10 bases and at J to 7 bases, leaving 6 bases not matched to a gene. The CDR3 covers 13 residues. Germline-derived CDR1 and CDR2 are MDHEN and SYDVKM. CDR3 nucleotide sequence: TGTGCCACCCTAGCGGGAGGCGGGAACATTCAGTACTTC. Residues: CATLAGGGNIQYF.

The chain uses TRBV5-6 and TRBJ2-7; 12 bases match TRBD2. CDR1 SGHDT and CDR2 YYEEEE come from the germline V gene. CDR3 length: 16 residues. With V trimmed by 4 bases and J by 1 base, 6 bases remained unmatched. The CDR3 loop reads CASSRLAGVPSYEQYF. The CDR3 DNA reads TGTGCCAGCAGCCGACTAGCGGGGGTCCCTTCCTACGAGCAGTACTTC.